These 18 T cell receptor beta chains came from one sample sequenced in a study of control samples from healthy donors and cancer patients. Here immunoSEQ multiplex PCR was the method, and the copy in TCRdb shows in-frame clones only, minus some. The profile covers 70,000 or so clones, with 94% appearing a single time and approximately 6% taken by the ten largest. The sample was blood. These receptors were collected from a woman aged 40 to 49 in good health.

CDR3 sequence: CATPEDPGGETQYF. The CDR3 coding sequence is TGTGCCACCCCGGAGGACCCAGGGGGGGAGACCCAGTACTTC. The chain combines TRBV24-1 with TRBJ2-5, with a weak D call TRBD1 (7 bases). Trimming left V 9 bases short and J 5 bases short, with 18 bases between. CDR1 is KGHDR, CDR2 SFDVKD, per germline. The CDR3 runs to 14 residues.

The chain is built from TRBV27 and TRBJ2-3, with 7 bases matching TRBD2. The CDR3 length is 15 residues. Trimming at V came to 2 bases and at J to 1 base, leaving 3 bases not matched to a gene. Germline V gene data show CDR1 as MNHEY and CDR2 as SMNVEV (reference sequence). The CDR3 nucleotides read TGTGCCAGCAGTTTAATCCTAGCGGGCACAGATACGCAGTATTTT. Its translation: CASSLILAGTDTQYF.

The chain combines TRBV27 with TRBJ1-5, with TRBD1 matching over 7 bases. The J segment lost 7 bases and the V segment lost 3 bases, leaving 6 bases of the junction unmatched. The germline V gene has CDR1 MNHEY and CDR2 SMNVEV (reference sequence). The CDR3 contains 14 residues. CDR3 amino acids: CASSFQGGGQPQHF. The CDR3 coding sequence is TGTGCCAGCAGTTTTCAGGGGGGGGGACAGCCCCAGCATTTT.

The chain uses TRBV7-3 and TRBJ2-2; TRBD1 matches at 9 bases. V gave up 5 bases and J gave up 3 bases; unmatched junction bases: 4. Germline CDR1 SGHTA, CDR2 FQGTGA. The CDR3 sequence is 15 residues long. The CDR3 nucleotides read TGTGCCAGCAGCCCAAGGACAGGGGACACCGGGGAGCTGTTTTTT. Protein sequence: CASSPRTGDTGELFF.

CDR3 in amino acids: CASSVARGNSPLHF. The CDR3 DNA sequence: TGTGCCAGCAGCGTAGCAAGGGGTAATTCACCCCTCCACTTT. V usage is TRBV9 and J usage is TRBJ1-6; a weak D match, TRBD1 (5 bases). This CDR3 comprises 14 residues. The ends were cut back, 0 bases at V and 6 bases at J, with 7 bases in the middle. The germline V gene has CDR1 SGDLS and CDR2 YYNGEE.

The genes are TRBV5-1 and TRBJ1-2; D may be TRBD1 (5 bases). Deletions cut 4 bases from V and 1 base from J, with 17 bases between. CDR1 and CDR2 (germline): SGHRS, YFSETQ. The length of the CDR3 is 16 residues. The chain's CDR3 is CASSLGDATNNYGYTF. The CDR3 DNA is TGCGCCAGCAGCCTAGGGGACGCAACAAATAACTATGGCTACACCTTC.

The gene calls are TRBV25-1 and TRBJ2-7, with TRBD2 identical over 14 bases. J gave up 4 bases and V 1 base, and 3 bases lay outside the gene matches. This CDR3 has 16 amino acids. Germline CDR1 MGHDK, CDR2 SYGVNS. CDR3 sequence (DNA): TGTGCCAGCAGTGAATTGGGGACTAGCGGGAGTTACGAGCAGTACTTC. As protein: CASSELGTSGSYEQYF.

The chain has TRBV28 and TRBJ1-4; a possible D gene is TRBD1 (5 bases). The germline CDR1 and CDR2 sequences are MDHEN and SYDVKM. The CDR3 is 13 amino acids. V lost 8 bases to trimming and J lost 10 bases, with 17 bases between them. The CDR3 loop reads CASRPAGMGKLFF. CDR3 in DNA: TGTGCCAGCCGGCCGGCAGGGATGGGAAAACTGTTTTTT.

V gene TRBV5-3 combines with J gene TRBJ2-5; unclear D gene. TRBV5-3 is designated an ORF whose function remains uncertain. V was pared by 1 base and J by 0 bases, with 4 bases between. The CDR3 is 13 amino acids. In DNA, the CDR3 is TGTGCCAGAAGCTTGTCCTACCAAGAGACCCAGTACTTC. Translated, it gives CARSLSYQETQYF.

V is TRBV18 and J is TRBJ2-7; possibly TRBD2 for D (6 bases). The CDR3 contains 13 residues. Germline loops: CDR1 KGHSH, CDR2 LQKENI. Trimming pared 6 bases from V and 3 bases from J, leaving 12 bases between. CDR3 DNA: TGTGCCAGCTCGACGGGACTTAACTACGAGCAGTACTTC. Protein sequence: CASSTGLNYEQYF.

The rearrangement links TRBV15 to TRBJ1-5, with no clear D. The CDR3 contains 14 residues. Trimming removed 4 bases from V and 0 bases from J, with 7 bases in between. CDR1 is LNHNV and CDR2 is YYDKDF in the germline V gene (reference sequence). This CDR3 is CATSTDYSNQPQHF. The CDR3 DNA sequence: TGTGCCACCAGCACCGATTATAGCAATCAGCCCCAGCATTTT.

The chain joins TRBV7-8 to TRBJ1-1, with D possibly being TRBD1 (5 bases). This CDR3 has 19 residues. V dropped 7 bases and J dropped 0 bases, with 27 bases sitting between them. Germline-derived CDR1 and CDR2 are SGHVS and FQNEAQ. CDR3 DNA: TGTGCCAGCAACCTCCGGCCGCGGGGCTTCCAGAGATTGAACACTGAAGCTTTCTTT. Its protein product is CASNLRPRGFQRLNTEAFF. The entire variable domain, with the rest obtained from reference TRBV7-8 and TRBJ1-1, is as follows: GAGVSQSPRYKVAKRGQDVALRCDPISGHVSLFWYQQALGQGPEFLTYFQNEAQLDKSGLPSDRFFAERPEGSVSTLKIQRTQQEDSAVYLCASNLRPRGFQRLNTEAFFGQGTRLTVV.

CDR3 nucleotides: TGTGCCAGCAGCTTAACGGGGGGCGACACTGAAGCTTTCTTT. This encodes CASSLTGGDTEAFF. The V and J genes are TRBV7-3 and TRBJ1-1; D possibly corresponds to TRBD1 (6 bases). Germline values: CDR1 SGHTA, CDR2 FQGTGA. The CDR3 extends over 14 amino acids. Trimming took 0 bases from V and 3 from J, leaving 8 bases between them. Using reference TRBV7-3 and TRBJ1-1 for the parts outside the CDR3, the full variable domain is GAGVSQTPSNKVTEKGKYVELRCDPISGHTALYWYRQSLGQGPEFLIYFQGTGAADDSGLPNDRFFAVRPEGSVSTLKIQRTERGDSAVYLCASSLTGGDTEAFFGQGTRLTVV.

The CDR3, as DNA: TGTGCCAGCAGCCAGTCCCGGGACAGGAACACTGAAGCTTTCTTT. Amino acid sequence: CASSQSRDRNTEAFF. V and J are TRBV2 and TRBJ1-1; 7 bases are a match to TRBD1. In germline, CDR1 is SNHLY, CDR2 FYNNEI. Losses at the gene ends were 6 bases for V and 1 base for J; bases not matched to a gene: 8. The CDR3 consists of 15 residues.

CDR3 sequence: CASSKSRDYTEAFF. For the CDR3, the DNA is TGTGCCAGTAGTAAATCCAGGGATTACACTGAAGCTTTCTTT. The rearrangement joins TRBV19 to TRBJ1-1, with D possibly matching TRBD1 (5 bases). The CDR3 contains 14 residues. CDR1 and CDR2 (germline): LNHDA, SQIVND (reference sequence). V was shortened by 4 bases and J by 3 bases, with 12 bases between the two germline ends.

The chain links TRBV4-3 to TRBJ2-7; unclear D gene. There are 13 residues in the CDR3. Germline assignment: CDR1 LGHNA and CDR2 YSLEER. The V end lost 3 bases, the J end lost 4 bases, and 10 bases lay between the germline ends. The CDR3: CASSQLQDYEQYF. Here the CDR3 DNA reads TGCGCCAGCAGCCAGCTCCAAGATTACGAGCAGTACTTC.

This rearrangement joins TRBV21-1 to TRBJ1-3. TRBV21-1 is classified as a pseudogene. CDR3 size: 13 residues. Here the CDR3 reads CASTGGPGNTIYF. CDR3 nucleotides: TGTGCCAGCACCGGGGGGCCTGGAAACACCATATATTTT.

The CDR3 bases are TGTGCCAGTAGTATCGGGGACAGTAGAGGAAACACCATATATTTT. It specifies CASSIGDSRGNTIYF. The chain employs TRBV19 and TRBJ1-3; 7 positions agree with TRBD1. Looked up from germline, CDR1 is LNHDA and CDR2 is SQIVND (reference sequence). This CDR3 spans 15 amino acids. V gave up 3 bases and J gave up 4 bases; unmatched junction bases: 6. Full variable domain (missing parts from reference TRBV19 and TRBJ1-3): DGGITQSPKYLFRKEGQNVTLSCEQNLNHDAMYWYRQDPGQGLRLIYYSQIVNDFQKGDIAEGYSVSREKKESFPLTVTSAQKNPTAFYLCASSIGDSRGNTIYFGEGSWLTVV.